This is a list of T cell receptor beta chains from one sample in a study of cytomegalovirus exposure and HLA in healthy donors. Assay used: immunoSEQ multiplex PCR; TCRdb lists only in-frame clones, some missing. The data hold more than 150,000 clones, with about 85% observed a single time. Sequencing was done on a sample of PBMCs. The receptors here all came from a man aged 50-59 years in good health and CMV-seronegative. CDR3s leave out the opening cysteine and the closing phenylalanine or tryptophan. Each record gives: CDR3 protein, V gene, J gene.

ASRASVHAGETQY	TRBV27	TRBJ2-5
ASSSRDYEQY	TRBV6-6	TRBJ2-7
ASRAEGGGETQY	TRBV6-5	TRBJ2-5
ASSQREWAKQGYEQH	TRBV4-2	TRBJ2-7
ASSDSLLPNEQF	TRBV6-4	TRBJ2-1
ASSLGRRSSTDTQY	TRBV5-4	TRBJ2-3
SSSPGTIRSEKLF	TRBV7-9	TRBJ1-4
ASSLSRRGVLIAF	TRBV27	TRBJ1-1
ASGRSTGELF	TRBV12-5	TRBJ2-2
ASSERRGVTTDTQY	TRBV2	TRBJ2-3
ASSWPYGYT	TRBV28	TRBJ1-2
ASSPNVRKPGY	TRBV27	TRBJ2-7
ASSRDIASTGPRNTIY	TRBV18	TRBJ1-3
ASRGLAGLSGGELF	TRBV27	TRBJ2-2
ASSPPSGMGEQY	TRBV18	TRBJ2-5
ASSVERGRNEKLF	TRBV9	TRBJ1-4
ASKARGNTEAF	TRBV2	TRBJ1-1
ASSDDRAPYEQY	TRBV7-6	TRBJ2-7
ASSLADNSPLH	TRBV28	TRBJ1-6
ASSFDRTTDTQY	TRBV7-2	TRBJ2-3
ASSLLRDTIY	TRBV11-2	TRBJ1-3
ASSLGRLQETQY	TRBV5-1	TRBJ2-5
ASRLSAGDTQY	TRBV6-5	TRBJ2-3
ASSDSLYYGYT	TRBV27	TRBJ1-2
ASSVVLSPETQY	TRBV5-4	TRBJ2-5
SAGRTLEGYGYT	TRBV29-1	TRBJ1-2
ASSARAPGGNIQY	TRBV6-5	TRBJ2-4
ASSLGRVETQY	TRBV5-1	TRBJ2-5
ASSFPTSGGEQF	TRBV7-2	TRBJ2-1
ASSRLLRTVEAF	TRBV6-5	TRBJ1-1
ASSSLRVVRDQPQH	TRBV5-8	TRBJ1-5
ASSSQGNNNEQF	TRBV6-6	TRBJ2-1
ASSGYPLDKSSYEQY	TRBV27	TRBJ2-7
ASSISGSSQPQH	TRBV19	TRBJ1-5
ASCRVPDGYT	TRBV21-1	TRBJ1-2
ASSLLSWRDRGQGKNIQY	TRBV28	TRBJ2-4
ASSPPTGSYEQY	TRBV18	TRBJ2-7